This T cell receptor (beta chain) was identified during a study of cytomegalovirus exposure and HLA in healthy donors. General study findings and limits: Most TCR sequences proved rare, with some public TCRs found in many donors. With later analysis, a missense DCLRE1C variant became linked to TCR beta V- and J-gene trimming. Researchers counted 164 TCR beta chains as cytomegalovirus-associated.

CDR1 LNHDA and CDR2 SQIVND come from the germline V gene (reference sequence). The CDR3 spans 13 residues. The V gene lost 6 bases and the J gene lost 0 bases, with 8 bases spanning the gap. This clone has a single count. The antigen is unknown. Primers: 60 Vbeta forward and 13 Jbeta reverse. Data came from immunoSEQ multiplex PCR; TCRdb stores just in-frame clones and leaves some out. The repertoire consists of over 80,000 clones, with roughly 74% occurring once and the leading ten covering roughly 3.2%. The receptor's source is a female donor in good health and CMV-seropositive. Material for sequencing was PBMCs. The gene calls are TRBV19 and TRBJ1-1; D uncertain. The DNA of the CDR3 is TGTGCCAGTAGGAGGTCCTTGAACACTGAAGCTTTCTTT. It codes for CASRRSLNTEAFF.